Many counts were recorded for the clone carrying this TCR beta chain. The CDR3 totals 15 residues. From germline, CDR1 is MNHEY and CDR2 SMNVEV (reference sequence). The J segment lost 5 bases and the V segment lost 1 base, leaving 6 bases of the junction unmatched. The record originates from a study of regulatory T cells in long-lasting Graves disease. The time point was: newly diagnosed GD, antithyroid drugs for less than 3 months. Extracted RNA from PBMCs served as the source of the TCR library. In building TCR beta libraries, iRepertoire HTBI primers were used together with Arm-PCR of CDR3 regions. TCRdb ran MiXCR on the multiplex PCR reads and lists one entry per CDR3 protein. The sample lists approximately 300,000 distinct CDR3 sequences; 15% to 20% were seen once.

The clonotype originates from a female donor with Graves disease. The V call is TRBV27, the J call TRBJ1-1; 8 bases align to TRBD1. Sample: peripheral blood mononuclear cells (PBMCs), taken at new diagnosis, from a patient treated with antithyroid drugs. The CDR3 nucleotides read TGTGCCAGCAGTTTATTCGGACAGGGCTGGACTGAAGCTTTCTTT. It encodes CASSLFGQGWTEAFF.